This entry describes one TCR beta chain. Its antigen is not known. The sample belongs to a study of cytomegalovirus exposure and HLA in healthy donors. Study conclusions and caveats: The dataset shows that most TCR sequences were rare, while some public TCRs occurred in many donors. Through in vitro validation, three CMV-associated chains were shown to be specific for CMV antigens.

Profiling relied on immunoSEQ multiplex PCR, and the TCRdb table lists in-frame clones only, not all of them. The sample gives approximately 120,000 clones, roughly 90% of which show up once; approximately 2% is in the top ten. V was cut by 5 bases and J by 0 bases, with 8 bases left in between. There are 13 residues in the CDR3. Germline loops: CDR1 SQVTM, CDR2 ANQGSEA. The receptor was isolated from a woman between 18 and 29 years old in good health and CMV-seronegative. The gene calls are TRBV29-1 and TRBJ1-3; D is unresolved. What was sequenced was PBMCs. CDR3 in amino acids: CSVSSNSGNTIYF. The CDR3 DNA is TGCAGCGTTTCATCTAACTCTGGAAACACCATATATTTT.